This T cell receptor beta chain was obtained from a study of T cell changes during pregnancy in multiple sclerosis. Clones were sequenced by immunoSEQ multiplex PCR, and TCRdb holds only the in-frame ones, with some missing. The repertoire holds fewer than 110,000 clones, with 85% to 95% as singletons. The V end lost 3 bases, the J end lost 3 bases, and 9 bases lay between the germline ends. The CDR3 is 13 amino acids. Germline loops: CDR1 SGHTA, CDR2 FQGTGA. This sequence originates from a female donor in good health, enrolled as a control in a pregnancy study. Material: peripheral blood, obtained in the third trimester of pregnancy. The genes are TRBV7-3 and TRBJ2-7; possible D gene TRBD2, 6 bases. This CDR3 is CASSFTEGYEQYF. For the CDR3, the DNA is TGTGCCAGCAGCTTTACGGAGGGCTACGAGCAGTACTTC.